This TCR beta chain was sequenced in a study of multiple sclerosis patients with progressive multifocal leukoencephalopathy. Study-wide results and limits: Less diverse TRB repertoires were suggested in most PML patients.

The sample's time point: before natalizumab initiation. Details on this clone: What it recognizes is unknown.

The CDR3 extends over 14 amino acids. V shed 5 bases and J shed 4 bases, with 14 bases lying between them. Germline values: CDR1 SEHNR, CDR2 FQNEAQ (reference sequence). Assay: immunoSEQ multiplex PCR; the TCRdb copy retains only in-frame clones and omits some. The sample records under 40,000 clones, about 88% being singletons. This receptor was taken from a human donor with multiple sclerosis. The V and J genes are TRBV7-9 and TRBJ1-2, with D possibly matching TRBD1 (6 bases). Sequenced material: PBMCs. The CDR3 region is CASSPLTGSYGYTF. In nucleotides, the CDR3 is TGTGCCAGCAGCCCCCTTACAGGGAGCTATGGCTACACCTTC.